The subject of this entry is one T cell receptor (beta chain). The antigen remains unidentified. TCRdb fed the 5' RACE reads into MiXCR, producing one record per CDR3 protein. The table shows under 450,000 distinct CDR3 sequences, with 20% occurring only once. V was pared by 2 bases and J by 0 bases, with 7 bases of the junction left unmatched. Germline V lookup: CDR1 SEHNR, CDR2 FQNEAQ (reference sequence). The CDR3 runs 16 residues. This entry belongs to a study of T-cell memory formation after mild COVID-19. Regarding the study as a whole: Nothing showed for sure that second-wave clones peaking on day 37 were SARS-CoV-2 specific. The CD4+ clones that contracted clustered mainly within CM and EM, and the CD8+ clones concentrated in EMRA.

The rearrangement joins TRBV7-9 to TRBJ2-7; 7 bases map to TRBD2. The receptor was derived from a man younger than 30 who had mild COVID-19 (a few samples of this study predate the infection). Cell type and time point are not known. Sequenced input: PBMCs or a T cell subset sorted from them (not recorded which). DNA of the CDR3: TGTGCCAGCAGCTTAAGGCTAGCGGAGCTCTCCTACGAGCAGTACTTC. Its translation is CASSLRLAELSYEQYF.